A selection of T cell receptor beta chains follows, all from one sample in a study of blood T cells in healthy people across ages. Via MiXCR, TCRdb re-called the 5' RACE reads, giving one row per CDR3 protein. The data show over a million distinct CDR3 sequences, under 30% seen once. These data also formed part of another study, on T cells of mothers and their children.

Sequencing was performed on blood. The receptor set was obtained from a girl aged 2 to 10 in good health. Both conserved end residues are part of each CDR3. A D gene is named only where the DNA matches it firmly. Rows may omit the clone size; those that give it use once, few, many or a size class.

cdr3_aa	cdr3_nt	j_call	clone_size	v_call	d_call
CASSLDLAGGPYF	TGTGCCAGCAGCTTAGACCTAGCGGGGGGGCCGTATTTT	TRBJ2-3	NA	TRBV7-2	TRBD2
CSARIVGELFF	TGCAGTGCTAGAATCGTCGGGGAGCTGTTTTTT	TRBJ2-2	few	TRBV20-1	NA
CATSREAVGLAGVTQYF	TGTGCCACCAGCAGAGAGGCTGTGGGCCTAGCGGGAGTTACGCAGTATTTT	TRBJ2-3	few	TRBV15	TRBD2
CASSLGGLNTGELFF	TGTGCCAGCAGTTTGGGGGGCTTGAACACCGGGGAGCTGTTTTTT	TRBJ2-2	NA	TRBV6-5	NA
CASSWGPVPEETQYF	TGTGCCAGCAGCTGGGGGCCAGTCCCAGAAGAGACCCAGTACTTC	TRBJ2-5	few	TRBV6-2/TRBV6-3	NA
CASSDGGGSTDTQYF	TGTGCCAGCAGTGATGGTGGGGGAAGCACAGATACGCAGTATTTT	TRBJ2-3	NA	TRBV2	NA
CASSYVGSEGVGQYF	TGTGCCAGCAGTTACGTGGGCTCGGAGGGGGTCGGGCAGTACTTC	TRBJ2-7	NA	TRBV6-5	NA
CASSEMDRYNSPLHF	TGTGCCAGCAGTGAAATGGACCGCTATAATTCACCCCTCCACTTT	TRBJ1-6	NA	TRBV6-1	NA
CATGVSIYEQYF	TGTGCCACAGGGGTCAGTATCTACGAGCAGTACTTC	TRBJ2-7	few	TRBV3-1	NA
CASSEGGLPDPEELFF	TGTGCCAGCAGTGAAGGGGGACTCCCCGATCCGGAGGAGCTGTTTTTT	TRBJ2-2	NA	TRBV6-1	NA
CASSFWRDQYSNQPQHF	TGTGCCAGCAGCTTTTGGCGTGACCAATATAGCAATCAGCCCCAGCATTTT	TRBJ1-5	NA	TRBV7-9	NA
CASSQDLGTSGGTYEQYF	TGTGCCAGCAGCCAAGATCTTGGGACTAGCGGGGGGACCTACGAGCAGTACTTC	TRBJ2-7	many	TRBV4-2	TRBD2
CSVEREGNEQFF	TGCAGCGTTGAAAGGGAGGGGAATGAGCAGTTCTTC	TRBJ2-1	NA	TRBV29-1	TRBD2
CSARGPGGLAKNIQYF	TGCAGTGCTAGGGGTCCCGGGGGCTTAGCCAAAAACATTCAGTACTTC	TRBJ2-4	NA	TRBV20-1	NA
CSVEDLREEGNEQFF	TGCAGCGTTGAAGATTTGCGGGAGGAGGGGAATGAGCAGTTCTTC	TRBJ2-1	NA	TRBV29-1	TRBD2
CASSSSEASTDTQYF	TGTGCCAGCAGTTCCTCAGAGGCTAGCACAGATACGCAGTATTTT	TRBJ2-3	NA	TRBV28	NA
CASRLGQNYEQCF	TGTGCCAGCAGGTTGGGACAGAACTACGAGCAGTGCTTC	TRBJ2-7	few	TRBV6-2/TRBV6-3	TRBD1
CASSSDSPLHF	TGTGCCAGCAGTTCGGATTCACCCCTCCACTTT	TRBJ1-6	few	TRBV12-3/TRBV12-4	NA
CASSPRRGREQYF	TGTGCCAGCAGCCCCCGCAGGGGCAGAGAGCAGTACTTC	TRBJ2-5	few	TRBV7-2	NA
CASSISAGGTYEQYF	TGTGCCAGCAGTATTTCGGCGGGAGGGACTTACGAGCAGTACTTC	TRBJ2-7	NA	TRBV6-5	TRBD2
CASSSLGGAQETQYF	TGCGCCAGCAGCTCCCTGGGGGGGGCCCAAGAGACCCAGTACTTC	TRBJ2-5	few	TRBV5-1	NA
CASSQDLTGSLYNEQFF	TGTGCCAGCAGCCAAGACCTCACAGGGTCCCTCTACAATGAGCAGTTCTTC	TRBJ2-1	NA	TRBV3-1	NA
CASSPSGASSYNEQFF	TGCGCCAGCAGCCCAAGCGGGGCTAGCTCCTACAATGAGCAGTTCTTC	TRBJ2-1	few	TRBV5-1	TRBD2
CASSGLHTDTQYF	TGTGCCAGCTCGGGACTTCACACAGATACGCAGTATTTT	TRBJ2-3	few	TRBV7-8	NA
CASSLTGTGVYEQYF	TGTGCCAGCAGCTTAACAGGGACAGGAGTCTACGAGCAGTACTTC	TRBJ2-7	few	TRBV5-8	TRBD1
CASRLGQGNTEAFF	TGTGCCAGCAGACTCGGACAGGGGAACACTGAAGCTTTCTTT	TRBJ1-1	few	TRBV11-2	TRBD1
CASSVRAAEYSYNEQFF	TGTGCCAGCAGTGTTAGGGCGGCCGAGTACTCCTACAATGAGCAGTTCTTC	TRBJ2-1	once	TRBV2	NA
CSARDGETYEQYF	TGCAGTGCTAGAGATGGGGAGACCTACGAGCAGTACTTC	TRBJ2-7	few	TRBV20-1	NA
CASSLGSVSSYF	TGTGCCAGCAGCTTAGGCTCAGTTTCGTCCTACTTC	TRBJ2-7	NA	TRBV7-9	NA
CASSEGLVTDTQYF	TGTGCCAGCAGTGAGGGATTGGTGACAGATACGCAGTATTTT	TRBJ2-3	NA	TRBV2	NA
CASRQGTGGPQYF	TGCGCCAGCAGACAGGGGACAGGGGGCCCGCAGTACTTC	TRBJ2-7	few	TRBV4-1	TRBD1
CSASKALTEAFF	TGCAGTGCTAGCAAGGCTCTCACTGAAGCTTTCTTT	TRBJ1-1	NA	TRBV20-1	NA
CSVPGTGLTYNEQFF	TGCAGCGTTCCAGGGACAGGGCTGACCTACAATGAGCAGTTCTTC	TRBJ2-1	few	TRBV29-1	TRBD1
CATSDPLKDSFRNEQFF	TGTGCCACCAGTGACCCCCTAAAGGATAGTTTTCGCAATGAGCAGTTCTTC	TRBJ2-1	few	TRBV24-1	NA
CASGLTEAGSLNEQFF	TGTGCCAGCGGACTAACCGAAGCGGGATCTCTCAATGAGCAGTTCTTC	TRBJ2-1	few	TRBV3-1	TRBD2
CASSLSTSSTFLETQYF	TGTGCCAGCAGTTTGAGCACTAGCAGCACCTTCCTGGAGACCCAGTACTTC	TRBJ2-5	once	TRBV28	NA
CASGKTGSGPLHF	TGTGCCAGCGGCAAAACAGGGAGTGGACCCCTCCACTTT	TRBJ1-6	NA	TRBV12-3/TRBV12-4	NA
CASMGGQGVPYEQYF	TGTGCCAGCATGGGGGGGCAGGGGGTCCCGTACGAGCAGTACTTC	TRBJ2-7	NA	TRBV28	NA
CASSQGGLAGYLETQYF	TGCGCCAGCAGCCAAGGTGGACTAGCGGGATACTTAGAGACCCAGTACTTC	TRBJ2-5	few	TRBV4-1	TRBD2
CASSVPQGDQETQYF	TGCGCCAGCAGCGTCCCCCAGGGGGACCAAGAGACCCAGTACTTC	TRBJ2-5	NA	TRBV10-2	TRBD1
CASSLGPGLADSGANVLTF	TGTGCCAGCAGCTTAGGCCCAGGCCTAGCGGACTCTGGGGCCAACGTCCTGACTTTC	TRBJ2-6	NA	TRBV13	TRBD2
CASSQVGAGNIQYF	TGCGCCAGCAGCCAAGTTGGGGCAGGAAACATTCAGTACTTC	TRBJ2-4	few	TRBV4-3	NA
CASSQDRPLLAGGPYEQYF	TGCGCCAGCAGCCAAGATAGGCCGCTCTTGGCGGGCGGGCCGTACGAGCAGTACTTC	TRBJ2-7	NA	TRBV4-3	NA
CASSFFRGQIGELFF	TGTGCCAGCAGCTTTTTCCGGGGGCAGATCGGGGAGCTGTTTTTT	TRBJ2-2	NA	TRBV11-2	NA
CAISGEGADYTEELFF	TGTGCCATCAGTGGAGAGGGGGCGGACTACACCGAGGAGCTGTTTTTT	TRBJ2-2	NA	TRBV10-3	NA
CASSWGPGTEAFF	TGTGCCAGCAGCTGGGGTCCGGGGACTGAAGCTTTCTTT	TRBJ1-1	NA	TRBV5-4	NA
CASSASDEFLFGYTF	TGTGCCAGCAGCGCTTCGGACGAGTTTTTGTTTGGCTACACCTTC	TRBJ1-2	few	TRBV5-6	NA
CASSLGSLNEQFF	TGTGCCAGCAGCTTAGGATCGCTCAATGAGCAGTTCTTC	TRBJ2-1	NA	TRBV7-3	NA
CASSLPRSSYNEQFF	TGTGCCAGCAGCCTTCCGCGCAGCTCCTACAATGAGCAGTTCTTC	TRBJ2-1	NA	TRBV6-5	NA
CASSWAGGELETQYF	TGTGCCAGCAGTTGGGCAGGGGGTGAACTAGAGACCCAGTACTTC	TRBJ2-5	NA	TRBV27	TRBD1
CASSQQLTTNEKLFF	TGCGCCAGCAGCCAACAACTTACAACTAATGAAAAACTGTTTTTT	TRBJ1-4	NA	TRBV4-3	NA
CASSPWQDIYEQYF	TGCGCCAGCTCCCCATGGCAGGATATCTACGAGCAGTACTTC	TRBJ2-7	NA	TRBV4-1	NA
CASSLTSMRSTEAFF	TGTGCCAGCAGCCTGACGTCAATGAGGTCCACTGAAGCTTTCTTT	TRBJ1-1	many	TRBV3-1	NA
CANSDRAGDEQFF	TGTGCCAATTCTGACCGGGCGGGTGATGAGCAGTTCTTC	TRBJ2-1	NA	TRBV10-3	NA
CSVGPSRQYNEQFF	TGCAGCGTAGGACCCTCTCGACAGTACAATGAGCAGTTCTTC	TRBJ2-1	NA	TRBV29-1	NA
CASSFWYGTPEDYEQYF	TGTGCCAGCAGTTTTTGGTACGGGACGCCGGAAGACTACGAGCAGTACTTC	TRBJ2-7	NA	TRBV28	NA
CASSVTGDPEAFF	TGTGCCAGCAGCGTTACAGGGGATCCTGAAGCTTTCTTT	TRBJ1-1	NA	TRBV9	TRBD1
CASSLGLGASQETQYF	TGTGCTAGCAGCTTAGGGCTGGGGGCGTCTCAAGAGACCCAGTACTTC	TRBJ2-5	NA	TRBV7-7	NA
CSAFSGENAYNEQFF	TGCAGTGCTTTTAGCGGGGAAAACGCCTACAATGAGCAGTTCTTC	TRBJ2-1	few	TRBV20-1	TRBD2